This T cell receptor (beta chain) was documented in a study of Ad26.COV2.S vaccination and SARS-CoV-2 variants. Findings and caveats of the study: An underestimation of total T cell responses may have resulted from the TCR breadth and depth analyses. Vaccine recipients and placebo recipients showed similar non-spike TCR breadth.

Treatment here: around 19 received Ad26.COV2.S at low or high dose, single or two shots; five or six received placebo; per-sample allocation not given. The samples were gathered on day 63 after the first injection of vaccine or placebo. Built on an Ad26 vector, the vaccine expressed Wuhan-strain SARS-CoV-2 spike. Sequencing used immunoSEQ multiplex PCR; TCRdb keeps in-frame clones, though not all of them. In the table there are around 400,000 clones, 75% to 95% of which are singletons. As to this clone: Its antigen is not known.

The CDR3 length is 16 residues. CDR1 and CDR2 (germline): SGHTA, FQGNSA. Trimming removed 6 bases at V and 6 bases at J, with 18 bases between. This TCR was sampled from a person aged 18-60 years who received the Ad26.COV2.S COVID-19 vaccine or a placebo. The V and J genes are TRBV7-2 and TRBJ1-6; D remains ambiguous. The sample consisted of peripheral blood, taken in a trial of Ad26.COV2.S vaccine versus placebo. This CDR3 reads CASSDPVRFVNSPLHF. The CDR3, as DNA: TGTGCCAGCAGTGATCCTGTGCGGTTTGTTAATTCACCCCTCCACTTT.